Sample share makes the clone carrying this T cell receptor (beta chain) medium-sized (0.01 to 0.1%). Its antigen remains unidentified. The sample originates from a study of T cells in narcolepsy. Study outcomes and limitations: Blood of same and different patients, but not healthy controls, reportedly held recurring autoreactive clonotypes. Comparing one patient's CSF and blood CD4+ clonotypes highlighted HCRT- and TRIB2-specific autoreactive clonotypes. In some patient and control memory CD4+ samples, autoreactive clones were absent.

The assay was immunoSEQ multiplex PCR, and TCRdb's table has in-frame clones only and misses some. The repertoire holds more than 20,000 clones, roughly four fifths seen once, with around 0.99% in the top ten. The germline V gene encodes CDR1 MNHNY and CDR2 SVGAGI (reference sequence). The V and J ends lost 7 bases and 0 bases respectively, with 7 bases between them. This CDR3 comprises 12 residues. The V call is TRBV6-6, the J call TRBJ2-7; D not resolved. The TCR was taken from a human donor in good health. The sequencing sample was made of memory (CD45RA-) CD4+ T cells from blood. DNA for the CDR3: TGTGCCAGCACACCGTCCTCCTACGAGCAGTACTTC. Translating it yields CASTPSSYEQYF.